The 10 T cell receptor beta chains presented below share a single source sample, sequenced in a study of shared clonotypes between healthy human individuals. Sequenced by immunoSEQ multiplex PCR; TCRdb stores in-frame clones only, minus some. The table includes roughly 1 million clones, about four fifths detected once. The sequenced sample consisted of memory CD4+ T cells from PBMCs. The subset was: CD45RA-negative fraction. The source is a man aged 18 to 29 in good health. Some clones in this sample may be carry-over from other donors' samples.

This sequence joins TRBV6-1 and TRBJ1-5; D call uncertain. The CDR3 has 14 residues. Trimming took off 4 bases at V and 3 bases at J, with 10 bases between the two ends. The germline CDR1 and CDR2 sequences are MNHNS and SASEGT. In DNA form, the CDR3 reads TGTGCCAGCAGTGTTTCGGGCCACAATCAGCCCCAGCATTTT. Amino acid sequence: CASSVSGHNQPQHF.

The rearrangement uses TRBV7-3 and TRBJ2-1; TRBD1 matches at 9 bases. CDR3 length: 16 amino acids. Germline loops: CDR1 SGHTA, CDR2 FQGTGA. The V gene end was trimmed by 2 bases and the J gene end by 2 bases; junction bases not matched to a gene: 4. As DNA, the CDR3 is TGTGCCAGCAGCTTACCGGACAGGGGAACCTACAATGAGCAGTTCTTC. Encoded protein: CASSLPDRGTYNEQFF. Filled out from reference TRBV7-3 and TRBJ2-1, the complete variable domain reads GAGVSQTPSNKVTEKGKYVELRCDPISGHTALYWYRQSLGQGPEFLIYFQGTGAADDSGLPNDRFFAVRPEGSVSTLKIQRTERGDSAVYLCASSLPDRGTYNEQFFGPGTRLTVL.

For the CDR3, the DNA is TGTGCCAGCTCACCTGAAATAGCCAAAAACATTCAGTACTTC. Translating gives CASSPEIAKNIQYF. J is TRBJ2-4 and V is TRBV18; no firm D call. Germline CDR1 KGHSH, CDR2 LQKENI. V was trimmed by 3 bases and J by 0 bases, leaving 6 bases between them. CDR3 length: 14 amino acids.

The J gene is TRBJ2-1, the V gene TRBV6-1, with D possibly TRBD1 on 6 matching bases. The CDR3 loop spans 15 amino acids. CDR1 is MNHNS, CDR2 SASEGT, per germline. Trimming pared 7 bases from V and 3 bases from J, leaving 16 bases between. CDR3 nucleotides: TGTGCCAGCACCGAAGGTGCAGGGGACTACAATGAGCAGTTCTTC. Protein sequence: CASTEGAGDYNEQFF.

The J gene is TRBJ2-7, the V gene TRBV27; TRBD2 agrees at 8 bases. The CDR3 spans 16 residues. The J segment lost 6 bases and the V segment lost 0 bases, leaving 10 bases of the junction unmatched. Per the germline V gene, CDR1 is MNHEY and CDR2 is SMNVEV (reference sequence). The DNA of the CDR3 is TGTGCCAGCAGTTTATCTCGACTAGCGAGGGGCGTCGAGCAGTACTTC. Translation: CASSLSRLARGVEQYF.

The V gene is TRBV28, the J gene TRBJ2-5; D gene unclear. V was clipped by 6 bases and J by 1 base, with 12 bases between them. This CDR3 has 14 amino acids. Germline V gene data show CDR1 as MDHEN and CDR2 as SYDVKM. CDR3 nucleotides: TGTGCCAGCAGACCTATTAGCTCCCAAGAGACCCAGTACTTC. Translating it yields CASRPISSQETQYF.

The rearrangement uses TRBV28 and TRBJ2-3; 11 positions match TRBD1. The length of the CDR3 is 15 residues. Germline V lookup: CDR1 MDHEN, CDR2 SYDVKM. The V and J ends lost 3 bases and 2 bases, in that order; junction bases with no gene match: 1. The CDR3 loop reads CASSLDRGLTDTQYF. Written as DNA, the CDR3 is TGTGCCAGCAGTTTGGACAGGGGGCTCACAGATACGCAGTATTTT.

This clone was counted at least ten times. The CDR3 coding sequence is TGTGCCAGCAGTTACGTTGCAGTTTCCTACGAGCAGTACTTC. Residues: CASSYVAVSYEQYF. The V call is TRBV6-6, the J call TRBJ2-7; unclear D gene. The germline gives CDR1 MNHNY, CDR2 SVGAGI (reference sequence). The CDR3 covers 14 residues. V was clipped by 2 bases and J by 1 base, with 9 bases between them.

The V and J genes are TRBV6-1 and TRBJ2-5; 9 bases are shared with TRBD1. Germline CDR1 is MNHNS and CDR2 is SASEGT. CDR3 length equals 15 residues. With V trimmed by 7 bases and J by 2 bases, 8 bases remained unmatched. CDR3 protein: CASTRWGQGQETQYF. DNA of the CDR3: TGTGCCAGCACCCGATGGGGACAGGGACAAGAGACCCAGTACTTC.

The rearrangement joins TRBV4-1 to TRBJ2-3; 11 nucleotides line up with TRBD1. The V gene's germline CDR1 is MGHRA and CDR2 YSYEKL. V shed 0 bases and J 3 bases; nucleotides not matched to a gene: 8. The CDR3 consists of 18 residues. The CDR3 loop is CASSQDPGQGGRTDTQYF. In DNA, the CDR3 is TGCGCCAGCAGCCAAGATCCGGGACAGGGGGGCAGGACAGATACGCAGTATTTT.